One T cell receptor beta chain is described in this entry. As yet, its antigen is unknown. This specimen comes from a study of OX40 agonist ivuxolimab in advanced cancers. Across the study: Ivuxolimab, an antibody acting as an agonist of OX40 (CD134), was used to treat patients. Those enrolled were around 87% male, with a mean age of 60 years and ages from about 20 to 85.

This CDR3 is built from 14 residues. Germline CDR1 and CDR2: MNHEY and SVGAGI. Trimming took 2 bases from V and 1 from J, leaving 5 bases between them. Study findings and constraints: Partial responders at 0.1-3.0 mg/kg had among the lowest clonal expansion.

The assay was immunoSEQ multiplex PCR, and TCRdb's table has in-frame clones only and misses some. The table shows 70,000 or so clones, with more than 65% occurring only once. The V and J genes are TRBV6-5 and TRBJ1-4; D unresolved. The receptor was isolated from an adult with an advanced solid tumor such as melanoma, head and neck, liver or kidney cancer. Sample: CD4+ or CD8+ T cells sorted from blood, taken in a trial of the OX40 agonist ivuxolimab. The CDR3: CASSYAGTNEKLFF. DNA of the CDR3: TGTGCCAGCAGTTACGCAGGAACTAATGAAAAACTGTTTTTT.